The present T cell receptor beta chain was sequenced within a study of naive and memory T cell subsets. General study results and limits: A few larger clonotypes appeared in naive repertoires, especially CD8, possibly memory cells re-expressing CD45RA.

Both TRBC1 and TRBC2 were covered by a beta constant-region primer of two equimolar oligonucleotides. The ligated cDNA underwent four PCR rounds using SP2 and nested alpha and beta constant-region primers. The cDNA 3' end received a ligated single-stranded oligonucleotide carrying the SP2 primer and a 12-nucleotide UMI. TCRdb recomputed calls from the UMI-ligation and nested PCR reads with MiXCR, one row per CDR3 protein. Here the sample spans approximately 140,000 distinct CDR3 sequences, approximately 24% being singletons. In the case of this clonotype: No antigen is known for it.

The CDR3 runs to 16 residues. The V gene's germline CDR1 is SGDLS and CDR2 YYNGEE. With 3 bases clipped from V and 9 bases from J, the junction kept 12 bases outside the gene matches. The specimen was naive CD4+ T cells from blood. The rearrangement links TRBV9 to TRBJ1-6, with 7 bases that match TRBD1. The origin of this receptor is a human donor in good health. In nucleotides, the CDR3 is TGTGCCAGCAGCGACCGGGACAGTGGTCCCAGTTCACCCCTCCACTTT. Encoded protein: CASSDRDSGPSSPLHF.